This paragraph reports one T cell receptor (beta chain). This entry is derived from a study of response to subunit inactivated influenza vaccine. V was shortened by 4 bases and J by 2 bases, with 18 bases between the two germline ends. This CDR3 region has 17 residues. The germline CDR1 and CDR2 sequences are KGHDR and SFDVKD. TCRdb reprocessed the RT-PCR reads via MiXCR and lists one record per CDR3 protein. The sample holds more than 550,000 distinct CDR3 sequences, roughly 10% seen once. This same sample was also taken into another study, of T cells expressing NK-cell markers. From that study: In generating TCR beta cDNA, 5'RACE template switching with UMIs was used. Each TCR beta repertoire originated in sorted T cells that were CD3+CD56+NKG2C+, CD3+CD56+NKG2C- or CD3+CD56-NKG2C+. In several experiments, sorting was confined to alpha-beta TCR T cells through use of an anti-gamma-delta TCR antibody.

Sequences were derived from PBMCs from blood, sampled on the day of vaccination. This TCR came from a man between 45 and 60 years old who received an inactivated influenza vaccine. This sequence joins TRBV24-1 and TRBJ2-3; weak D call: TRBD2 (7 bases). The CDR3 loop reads CATSERGGRSHTDTQYF. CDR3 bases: TGTGCCACCAGTGAGAGGGGGGGGCGGAGCCACACAGATACGCAGTATTTT.